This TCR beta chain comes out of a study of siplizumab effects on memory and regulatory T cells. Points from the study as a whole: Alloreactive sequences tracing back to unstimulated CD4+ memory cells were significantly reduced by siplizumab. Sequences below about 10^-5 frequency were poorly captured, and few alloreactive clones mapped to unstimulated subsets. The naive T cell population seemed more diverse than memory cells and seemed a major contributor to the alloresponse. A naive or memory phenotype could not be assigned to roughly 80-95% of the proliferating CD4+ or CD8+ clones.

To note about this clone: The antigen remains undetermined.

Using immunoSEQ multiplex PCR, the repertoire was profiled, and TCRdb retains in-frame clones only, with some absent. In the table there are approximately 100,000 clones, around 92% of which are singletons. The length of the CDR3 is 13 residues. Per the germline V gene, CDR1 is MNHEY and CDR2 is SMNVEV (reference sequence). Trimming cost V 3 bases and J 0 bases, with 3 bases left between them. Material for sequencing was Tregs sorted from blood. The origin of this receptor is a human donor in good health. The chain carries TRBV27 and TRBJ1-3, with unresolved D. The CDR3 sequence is CASSFDSGNTIYF. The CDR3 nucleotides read TGTGCCAGCAGTTTCGACTCTGGAAACACCATATATTTT.